The clone carrying this T cell receptor beta chain was seen a few times. Its antigen is still unknown. The CDR3 loop spans 15 amino acids. Germline assignment: CDR1 SGDLS and CDR2 YYNGEE. The V gene end was trimmed by 0 bases and the J gene end by 8 bases; junction bases not matched to a gene: 9. Total RNA was extracted at no less than 6 micrograms per sample. A second 7 to 11 cycle PCR used barcoded and J-beta primers. TCRdb analysed the 5' RACE reads with MiXCR anew, one entry per CDR3 protein. Among some 1.1 million distinct CDR3 sequences listed, around two fifths were seen once. The record originates from a study of blood T cells in healthy people across ages. Study outcomes and limitations: The unsorted PBMCs prevented any conclusive comparison of naive versus antigen-experienced cells. Correlation between TCR beta diversity and naive T cell percentage was strong. The fall in TCR beta diversity per million T cells was roughly linear with age.

This clonotype was obtained from a man aged 18 to 30 in good health. The rearrangement joins TRBV9 to TRBJ1-2; 8 nucleotides line up with TRBD1. The sequenced sample was blood. DNA of the CDR3: TGTGCCAGCAGCGTAGGGTTAAACAGGGGGGACGGCTACACCTTC. This sequence encodes CASSVGLNRGDGYTF.